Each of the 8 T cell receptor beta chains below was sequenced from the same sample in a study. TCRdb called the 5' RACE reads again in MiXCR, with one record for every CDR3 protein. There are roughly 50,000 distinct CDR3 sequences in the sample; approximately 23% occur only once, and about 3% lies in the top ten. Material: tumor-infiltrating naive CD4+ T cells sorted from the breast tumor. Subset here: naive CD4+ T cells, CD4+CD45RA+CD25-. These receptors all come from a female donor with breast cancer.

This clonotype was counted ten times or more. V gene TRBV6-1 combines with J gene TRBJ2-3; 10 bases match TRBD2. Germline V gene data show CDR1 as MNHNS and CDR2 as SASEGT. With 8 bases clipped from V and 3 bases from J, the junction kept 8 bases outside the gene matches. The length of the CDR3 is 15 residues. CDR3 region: CASGAGGPLTDTQYF. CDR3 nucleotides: TGTGCCAGCGGAGCGGGAGGGCCCTTGACAGATACGCAGTATTTT.

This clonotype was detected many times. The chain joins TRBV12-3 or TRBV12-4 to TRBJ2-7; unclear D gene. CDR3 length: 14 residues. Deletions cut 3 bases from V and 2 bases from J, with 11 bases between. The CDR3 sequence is CASSFGQNPYEQYF. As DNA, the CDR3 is TGTGCCAGCAGTTTCGGGCAGAATCCCTACGAGCAGTACTTC.

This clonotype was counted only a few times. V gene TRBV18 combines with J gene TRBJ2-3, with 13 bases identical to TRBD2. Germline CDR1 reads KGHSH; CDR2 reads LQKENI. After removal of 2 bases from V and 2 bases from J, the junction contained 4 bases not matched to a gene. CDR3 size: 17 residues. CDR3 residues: CASSPGLAGAYTDTQYF. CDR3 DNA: TGTGCCAGCTCACCAGGACTAGCGGGAGCGTACACAGATACGCAGTATTTT.

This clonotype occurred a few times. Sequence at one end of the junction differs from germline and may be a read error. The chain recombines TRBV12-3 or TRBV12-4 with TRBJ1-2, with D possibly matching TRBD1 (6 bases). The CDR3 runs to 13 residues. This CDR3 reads CASSFPGVHGYAF. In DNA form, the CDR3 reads TGTGCCAGCAGTTTTCCAGGGGTCCATGGCTACGCCTTC.

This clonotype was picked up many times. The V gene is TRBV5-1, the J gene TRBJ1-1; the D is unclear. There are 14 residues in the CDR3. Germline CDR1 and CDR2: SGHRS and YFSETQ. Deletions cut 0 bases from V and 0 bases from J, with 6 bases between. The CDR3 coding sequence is TGCGCCAGCAGCTTGGTCGGATTGAACACTGAAGCTTTCTTT. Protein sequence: CASSLVGLNTEAFF. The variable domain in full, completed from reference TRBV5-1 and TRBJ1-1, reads KAGVTQTPRYLIKTRGQQVTLSCSPISGHRSVSWYQQTPGQGLQFLFEYFSETQRNKGNFPGRFSGRQFSNSRSEMNVSTLELGDSALYLCASSLVGLNTEAFFGQGTRLTVV.

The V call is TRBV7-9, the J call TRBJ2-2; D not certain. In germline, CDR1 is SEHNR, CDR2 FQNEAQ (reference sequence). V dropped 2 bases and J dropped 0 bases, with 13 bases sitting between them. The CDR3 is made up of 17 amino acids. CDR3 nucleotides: TGTGCCAGCAGCTTATTGATATCCCGCGCGAACACCGGGGAGCTGTTTTTT. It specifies CASSLLISRANTGELFF.

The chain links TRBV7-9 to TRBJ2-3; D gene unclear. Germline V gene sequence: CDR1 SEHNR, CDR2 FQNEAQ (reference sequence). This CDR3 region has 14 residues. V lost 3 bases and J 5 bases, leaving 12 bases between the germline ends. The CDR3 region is CASSLPYRQDTQYF. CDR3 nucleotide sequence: TGTGCCAGCAGCTTGCCCTACCGTCAAGATACGCAGTATTTT.

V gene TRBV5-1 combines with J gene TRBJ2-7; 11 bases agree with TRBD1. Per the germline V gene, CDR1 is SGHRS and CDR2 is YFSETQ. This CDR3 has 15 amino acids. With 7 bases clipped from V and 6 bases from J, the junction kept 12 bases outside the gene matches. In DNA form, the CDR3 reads TGCGCCAGCTGCTCGACTGGGGGACAGGGGGGCGAGCAGTACTTC. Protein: CASCSTGGQGGEQYF.